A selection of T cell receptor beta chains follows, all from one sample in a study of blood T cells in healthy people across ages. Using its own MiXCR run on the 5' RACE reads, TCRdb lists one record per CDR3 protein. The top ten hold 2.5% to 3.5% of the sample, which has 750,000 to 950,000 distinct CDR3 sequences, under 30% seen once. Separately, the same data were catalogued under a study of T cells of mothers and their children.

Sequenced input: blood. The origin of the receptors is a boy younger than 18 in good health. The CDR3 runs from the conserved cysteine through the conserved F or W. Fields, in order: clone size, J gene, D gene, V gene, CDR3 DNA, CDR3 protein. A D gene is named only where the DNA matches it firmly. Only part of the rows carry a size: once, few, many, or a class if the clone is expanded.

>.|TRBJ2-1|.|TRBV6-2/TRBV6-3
TGTGCCAGCAGTCGACCCTATGATGGGAGCTCCTACAATGAGCAGTTCTTC
CASSRPYDGSSYNEQFF
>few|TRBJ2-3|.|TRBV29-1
TGCAGCGTTGCGCCTACCGCTGGCACAGATACGCAGTATTTT
CSVAPTAGTDTQYF
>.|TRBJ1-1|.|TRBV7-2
TGTGCCAGCAGCTTAGGGGACGGGGTGTATGAAGCTTTCTTT
CASSLGDGVYEAFF
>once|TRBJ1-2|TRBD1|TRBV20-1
TGCAGTGCTTACCGACAGGGCTATGGCTACACCTTC
CSAYRQGYGYTF
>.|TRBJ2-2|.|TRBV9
TGTGCCAGCAGCCCTAGGGAGCTGGTTGACACCGGGGAGCTGTTTTTT
CASSPRELVDTGELFF
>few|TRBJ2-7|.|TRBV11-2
TGTGCCAGCAGCGTCTATTCTGGGGACTACGAGCAGTACTTC
CASSVYSGDYEQYF
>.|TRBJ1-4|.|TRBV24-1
TGTGCCACCAGTGATCCCGCGGGACATCCCAATGAAAAACTGTTTTTT
CATSDPAGHPNEKLFF
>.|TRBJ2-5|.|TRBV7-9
TGTGCCAGCAGCTTCGGCTTGCGGCCCCAGTACTTC
CASSFGLRPQYF
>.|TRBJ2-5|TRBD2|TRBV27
TGTGCCAGCAGTCCAAATAGCGGGGTCGTAGAGACCCAGTACTTC
CASSPNSGVVETQYF
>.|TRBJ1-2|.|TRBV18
TGTGCCAGCTCACCTATTCTTTCGGAAGGACGGGGAAGGATGAGAGGCTACACCTTC
CASSPILSEGRGRMRGYTF
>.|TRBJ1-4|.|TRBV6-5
TGTGCCAGCAGTTACTCGGTGTGGACTAATGAAAAACTGTTTTTT
CASSYSVWTNEKLFF
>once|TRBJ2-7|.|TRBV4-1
TGCGCCAGCAGCCAAGTGGTGGACCTCTACTCCTACGAGCAGTACTTC
CASSQVVDLYSYEQYF
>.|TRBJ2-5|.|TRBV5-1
TGCGCCAGCAGTTCAGTGGGCAGCGCGGAGACCCAGTACTTC
CASSSVGSAETQYF
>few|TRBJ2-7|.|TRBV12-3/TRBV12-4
TGCGCCAGCAGGGCCCGGGACCGCTCCTACGAGCAGTACTTC
CASRARDRSYEQYF
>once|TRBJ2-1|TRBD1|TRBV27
TGTGCCAGCAGTTTATCGACAGGGGGCTACAATGAGCAGTTCTTC
CASSLSTGGYNEQFF
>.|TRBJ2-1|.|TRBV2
TGTGCCAGCAAAGAGGGGGCGGGGAATGAGCAGTTCTTC
CASKEGAGNEQFF
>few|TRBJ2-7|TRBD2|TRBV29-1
TGCAGCGTTGAAGGGACTAGCGGGGAACTCTCCTACGAGCAGTACTTC
CSVEGTSGELSYEQYF
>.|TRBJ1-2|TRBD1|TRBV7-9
TGTGCCAGCAGCCCTACAGGGGGCGGAGATGGCTACACCTTC
CASSPTGGGDGYTF
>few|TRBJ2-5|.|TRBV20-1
TGCAGTGCTAAGGCAGGTCAAGAGACCCAGTACTTC
CSAKAGQETQYF
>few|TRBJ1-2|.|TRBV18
TGTGCCAGCTCACCCCTGCAGGGGTTCTATGGCTACACCTTC
CASSPLQGFYGYTF